These 30 T cell receptor beta chains came from one sample sequenced in a study of T-cell memory formation after mild COVID-19. Via MiXCR, TCRdb re-called the 5' RACE reads, giving one row per CDR3 protein. The sample yields around 400,000 distinct CDR3 sequences, 24% seen once. Input material: PBMCs or a T cell subset sorted from them (not recorded which). The receptors were gathered from an adult woman who had mild COVID-19 (a few samples of this study predate the infection). Cell type and time point are not known.

This clonotype was seen more than once but under ten times. This chain joins TRBV12-3 or TRBV12-4 and TRBJ2-5; 9 bases fit TRBD2. After removal of 3 bases from V and 5 bases from J, the junction contained 7 bases not matched to a gene. The CDR3 spans 15 residues. The CDR3 spells CASSFESGGLETQYF. CDR3 coding DNA: TGTGCCAGCAGTTTCGAAAGCGGGGGGCTGGAGACCCAGTACTTC.

The CDR3 region has the DNA TGTGCCAGCAGTGAGGGGTTCCCGGATACGCAGTATTTT. Translated, it gives CASSEGFPDTQYF. This sequence joins TRBV6-4 and TRBJ2-3; D not resolved. Germline CDR1 is MRHNA and CDR2 is SNTAGT. Trimming removed 3 bases at V and 6 bases at J, with 10 bases between. This CDR3 has 13 amino acids.

This clonotype turned up a few times. The chain employs TRBV5-1 and TRBJ1-6; D remains ambiguous. The V gene lost 0 bases and the J gene lost 7 bases, with 17 bases spanning the gap. In germline, CDR1 is SGHRS, CDR2 YFSETQ. This CDR3 spans 17 amino acids. The CDR3 DNA follows: TGCGCCAGCAGCTTGGAAGGCTACAGCCTTGCCAATTCACCCCTCCACTTT. This sequence encodes CASSLEGYSLANSPLHF.

The J gene is TRBJ1-4, the V gene TRBV11-2, with TRBD1 matching over 7 bases. CDR3 length equals 18 residues. J lost 0 bases, V lost 1 base, and 8 bases had no gene match. Germline values: CDR1 SGHAT, CDR2 FQNNGV. The CDR3 reads CASSLGDSLWATNEKLFF. DNA of the CDR3: TGTGCCAGCAGCTTAGGGGACAGCCTCTGGGCAACTAATGAAAAACTGTTTTTT.

This clonotype came up many times. This sequence joins TRBV12-3 or TRBV12-4 and TRBJ2-2; D ambiguous. CDR3 length: 14 residues. V dropped 0 bases and J dropped 6 bases, with 8 bases sitting between them. CDR3 DNA sequence: TGTGCCAGCAGTTTAGCGATACGATCCGGGGAGCTGTTTTTT. Its translation: CASSLAIRSGELFF.

The V call is TRBV9, the J call TRBJ1-2, with TRBD1 identical over 9 bases. Germline CDR1 is SGDLS and CDR2 is YYNGEE. This CDR3 is built from 14 residues. Trimming cost V 2 bases and J 7 bases; bases outside gene matches: 6. In DNA form, the CDR3 reads TGTGCCAGCAGCGTTGGACAGGGGCTAACTGGCTACACCTTC. This codes for CASSVGQGLTGYTF.

This clonotype appeared a few times. The chain couples TRBV5-6 to TRBJ2-2; D not resolved. V was pared by 4 bases and J by 1 base, with 8 bases between. This CDR3 has 14 amino acids. The germline gives CDR1 SGHDT, CDR2 YYEEEE. This CDR3 is CASSPAGNTGELFF. CDR3 DNA: TGTGCCAGCAGCCCTGCAGGGAACACCGGGGAGCTGTTTTTT.

The chain carries TRBV7-2 and TRBJ2-1, with D perhaps assigned TRBD1 or TRBD2 (6 bases each). Germline CDR1 reads SGHTA; CDR2 reads FQGNSA. This CDR3 region has 15 residues. Trimming pared 2 bases from V and 4 bases from J, leaving 12 bases between. CDR3 protein: CASSLNGGLYNEQFF. The CDR3 DNA reads TGTGCCAGCAGCTTAAACGGGGGCCTTTACAATGAGCAGTTCTTC.

Only a few counts were recorded for this clonotype. The chain links TRBV6-2 or TRBV6-3 to TRBJ1-2; D is perhaps TRBD1 (6 bases). The CDR3 is 15 residues long. Germline CDR1 is MNHEY and CDR2 is SVGEGT. The ends were cut back, 4 bases at V and 4 bases at J, with 16 bases in the middle. The CDR3 is CASSLGHDGGYGYTF. For the CDR3, the DNA is TGTGCCAGCAGTTTGGGACACGATGGGGGCTATGGCTACACCTTC.

This clonotype was recorded a few times. The V call is TRBV12-3 or TRBV12-4, the J call TRBJ2-2, with 10 positions matching TRBD2. The J segment lost 5 bases and the V segment lost 3 bases, leaving 9 bases of the junction unmatched. The CDR3 covers 17 residues. CDR3 bases: TGTGCCAGCAGTTTTGGGCTAGCGGGGGTTGGGACCGGGGAGCTGTTTTTT. It yields the protein CASSFGLAGVGTGELFF.

The chain joins TRBV7-9 to TRBJ1-3; D is uncertain. With 2 bases removed from V and 9 bases from J, the gap between germline ends came to 5 bases. CDR1 and CDR2 from the germline V gene are SEHNR and FQNEAQ (reference sequence). The CDR3 sequence is 11 residues long. CDR3 protein: CASSLSGTIYF. The CDR3 region has the DNA TGTGCCAGCAGCTTATCTGGCACCATATATTTT.

This clonotype came up a few times. The rearrangement joins TRBV2 to TRBJ1-5, with a weak D call TRBD1 (5 bases). The CDR3 has 13 residues. V was clipped by 4 bases and J by 5 bases, with 9 bases between them. Germline assignment: CDR1 SNHLY and CDR2 FYNNEI. The CDR3 bases are TGTGCCAGCAGTGTGGGAGGGGATCAGCCCCAGCATTTT. Its protein is CASSVGGDQPQHF.

The chain couples TRBV20-1 to TRBJ1-1; 10 bases are a match to TRBD1. The CDR3 loop spans 13 amino acids. V lost 8 bases, J lost 3 bases, and 6 bases stayed unmatched. CDR1 and CDR2 from the germline V gene are DFQATT and SNEGSKA (reference sequence). In nucleotides, the CDR3 is TGCAGTCCAGGGACAGGGGAGGACACTGAAGCTTTCTTT. Its protein product is CSPGTGEDTEAFF.

This clonotype was seen more than once but under ten times. The rearrangement links TRBV6-5 to TRBJ2-5, with 8 bases fitting TRBD2. The CDR3 runs to 15 residues. The ends lost 6 bases at V and 5 bases at J; junction bases unmatched: 11. Looked up from germline, CDR1 is MNHEY and CDR2 is SVGAGI. CDR3 loop: CASRELKAGVETQYF. In DNA form, the CDR3 reads TGTGCCAGCAGAGAGCTGAAAGCGGGGGTGGAGACCCAGTACTTC.

This clonotype occurred a few times. The chain carries TRBV10-3 and TRBJ1-5, with D possibly matching TRBD1 (6 bases). The CDR3 contains 13 residues. The germline CDR1 and CDR2 sequences are ENHRY and SYGVKD. V lost 8 bases to trimming and J lost 4 bases, with 12 bases between them. The CDR3 sequence: CAIGQGFNQPQHF. The CDR3 nucleotides read TGTGCCATCGGTCAGGGGTTTAATCAGCCCCAGCATTTT.

The rearrangement links TRBV7-2 to TRBJ1-6; D remains ambiguous. The V end lost 4 bases, the J end lost 7 bases, and 8 bases lay between the germline ends. Germline CDR1 and CDR2: SGHTA and FQGNSA. The CDR3 is made up of 13 amino acids. Here the CDR3 reads CASSSRLNSPLHF. In DNA, the CDR3 is TGTGCCAGCAGCTCAAGACTGAATTCACCCCTCCACTTT. The complete variable domain, with remaining parts taken from reference TRBV7-2 and TRBJ1-6, reads GAGVSQSPSNKVTEKGKDVELRCDPISGHTALYWYRQSLGQGLEFLIYFQGNSAPDKSGLPSDRFSAERTGGSVSTLTIQRTQQEDSAVYLCASSSRLNSPLHFGNGTRLTVT.

J is TRBJ2-2 and V is TRBV7-6; the D call may be TRBD1 or TRBD2 (6 bases each). The CDR3 is 15 amino acids. Trimming removed 4 bases at V and 5 bases at J, with 14 bases between. The germline gives CDR1 SGHVS, CDR2 FNYEAQ. CDR3 bases: TGTGCCAGCAGCTATGAGGGGGGAGGAACCGGGGAGCTGTTTTTT. Encoded protein: CASSYEGGGTGELFF.

The V and J genes are TRBV5-1 and TRBJ2-1, with a possible D match to TRBD2 (6 bases). The V and J ends lost 4 bases and 6 bases respectively, with 17 bases between them. Germline CDR1 SGHRS, CDR2 YFSETQ. The CDR3 spans 15 residues. The CDR3 reads CASSPLAGSSNEQFF. Here the CDR3 DNA reads TGCGCCAGCAGCCCTCTGGCCGGGAGCAGCAATGAGCAGTTCTTC.

In its sample, this clonotype was seen a few times. The V call is TRBV12-3 or TRBV12-4, the J call TRBJ2-1; 8 bases align to TRBD2. The ends lost 3 bases at V and 6 bases at J; junction bases unmatched: 4. This CDR3 spans 14 amino acids. In nucleotides, the CDR3 is TGTGCCAGCAGTTTCCTAGCGGGCCCCAATGAGCAGTTCTTC. As protein: CASSFLAGPNEQFF.

The chain carries TRBV12-3 or TRBV12-4 and TRBJ2-7; D tentatively reads TRBD1 or TRBD2 (5 bases each). The CDR3 runs 14 residues. The V end lost 0 bases, the J end lost 3 bases, and 9 bases lay between the germline ends. The CDR3 sequence: CASSLAGTFYEQYF. The CDR3 DNA is TGTGCCAGCAGTTTAGCCGGGACCTTCTACGAGCAGTACTTC.

The chain uses TRBV15 and TRBJ2-5; possibly TRBD1 or TRBD2 for D (5 bases each). This CDR3 spans 16 amino acids. V shed 2 bases and J shed 5 bases, with 18 bases lying between them. Germline CDR1 reads LNHNV; CDR2 reads YYDKDF (reference sequence). The CDR3 bases are TGTGCCACCAGCAGATTATGGGACCGTCGAGGGGAGACCCAGTACTTC. It codes for CATSRLWDRRGETQYF.

This clonotype was found a few times. This rearrangement joins TRBV30 to TRBJ1-1, with a weak D call TRBD1 (5 bases). The germline gives CDR1 GTSNPN, CDR2 SVGIG (reference sequence). V lost 5 bases to trimming and J lost 4 bases, with 8 bases between them. This CDR3 is 11 amino acids long. CDR3: CAWDQGTEAFF. CDR3 nucleotide sequence: TGTGCCTGGGATCAGGGCACTGAAGCTTTCTTT. The full variable domain, with the rest looked up from reference TRBV30 and TRBJ1-1, is SQTIHQWPATLVQPVGSPLSLECTVEGTSNPNLYWYRQAAGRGLQLLFYSVGIGQISSEVPQNLSASRPQDRQFILSSKKLLLSDSGFYLCAWDQGTEAFFGQGTRLTVV.

The CDR3 sequence: CSVGDRDTQYF. Here the CDR3 DNA reads TGCAGCGTCGGGGACAGGGACACGCAGTATTTT. The V call is TRBV29-1, the J call TRBJ2-3; TRBD1 matches at 9 bases. Trimming removed 6 bases from V and 9 bases from J; junction bases left unmatched: 4. The length of the CDR3 is 11 residues. Germline V gives CDR1 SQVTM, CDR2 ANQGSEA.

This chain connects TRBV4-2 to TRBJ2-7; unclear D gene. V was trimmed by 3 bases and J by 3 bases, leaving 6 bases between them. Germline V gives CDR1 LGHNA, CDR2 YNFKEQ. The CDR3 spans 12 residues. The DNA of the CDR3 is TGTGCCAGCAGCCAGTTCCACTACGAGCAGTACTTC. This gives the protein CASSQFHYEQYF.

The chain links TRBV6-5 to TRBJ2-1, with D possibly TRBD2 on 6 matching bases. Between the trimmed V and J ends, which lost 6 bases and 7 bases, there was a span of 25 bases. The CDR3 has 17 amino acids. Germline CDR1 and CDR2: MNHEY and SVGAGI. This CDR3 reads CASSKILGTVRKNEQFF. The CDR3 nucleotides are TGTGCCAGCAGCAAGATCCTTGGGACTGTGAGGAAGAATGAGCAGTTCTTC.

This clonotype has a count of ten or more. The rearrangement uses TRBV2 and TRBJ2-2; D assignment may be TRBD1 or TRBD2 (5 bases each). Per the germline V gene, CDR1 is SNHLY and CDR2 is FYNNEI. There are 14 residues in the CDR3. With 6 bases removed from V and 0 bases from J, the gap between germline ends came to 8 bases. DNA for the CDR3: TGTGCCAGCAGCCGGGACCCGAACACCGGGGAGCTGTTTTTT. Amino acid sequence: CASSRDPNTGELFF.

This clonotype was seen more than once but under ten times. V is TRBV7-6 and J is TRBJ2-1; the D is unclear. The CDR3 spans 16 residues. Germline V gene sequence: CDR1 SGHVS, CDR2 FNYEAQ. V lost 2 bases, J lost 7 bases, and 18 bases lay in between. CDR3 residues: CASSLNSWSFTNEQFF. The CDR3 DNA reads TGTGCCAGCAGCTTAAACTCCTGGTCATTTACGAATGAGCAGTTCTTC.

CDR3 nucleotides: TGTGCCAGCACCTCCCTCTATGGCTACACCTTC. This translates into CASTSLYGYTF. The V and J genes are TRBV6-2 or TRBV6-3 and TRBJ1-2; D gene ambiguous. The germline V and J ends were trimmed by 7 bases and 4 bases, with 7 bases remaining between them. Germline values: CDR1 MNHEY, CDR2 SVGEGT. The CDR3 is 11 amino acids.

This clonotype came up a few times. V gene TRBV20-1 combines with J gene TRBJ2-7, with 8 bases fitting TRBD1. V lost 6 bases and J lost 2; bases outside the gene matches: 6. The germline CDR1 and CDR2 sequences are DFQATT and SNEGSKA (reference sequence). This CDR3 region has 13 residues. This CDR3 reads CSANRDRTYEQYF. For the CDR3, the DNA is TGCAGTGCCAACCGGGACAGGACCTACGAGCAGTACTTC.

The rearrangement uses TRBV7-9 and TRBJ1-2; 11 nucleotides agree with TRBD1. CDR1 is SEHNR, CDR2 FQNEAQ, per germline (reference sequence). The CDR3 length is 16 residues. With V trimmed by 8 bases and J by 7 bases, 15 bases remained unmatched. The CDR3 DNA follows: TGTGCCAGCGGCGGGACAGGGGGGATCACTGACAGTGGCTACACCTTC. This encodes CASGGTGGITDSGYTF.